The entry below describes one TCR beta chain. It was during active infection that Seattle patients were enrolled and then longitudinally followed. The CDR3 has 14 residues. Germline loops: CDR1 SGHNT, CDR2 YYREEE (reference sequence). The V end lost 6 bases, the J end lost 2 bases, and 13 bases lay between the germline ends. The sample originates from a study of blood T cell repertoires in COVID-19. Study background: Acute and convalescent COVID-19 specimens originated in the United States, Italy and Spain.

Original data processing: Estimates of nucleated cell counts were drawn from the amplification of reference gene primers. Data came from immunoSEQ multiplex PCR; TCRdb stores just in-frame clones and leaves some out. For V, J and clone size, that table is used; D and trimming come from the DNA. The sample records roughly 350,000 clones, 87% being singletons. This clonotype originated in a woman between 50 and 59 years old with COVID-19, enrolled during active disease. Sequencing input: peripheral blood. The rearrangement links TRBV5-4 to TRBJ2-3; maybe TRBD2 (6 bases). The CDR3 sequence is CASTVAEVTDTQYF. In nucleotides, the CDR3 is TGTGCCAGCACAGTAGCGGAAGTCACAGATACGCAGTATTTT.